This T cell receptor beta chain is from a study of chemoradiotherapy in HPV16-positive cancers. Overall study findings and caveats: Candidate HPV-specific clones and E7-related TCR motifs grew in tumor during treatment.

The CDR3 totals 14 residues. Trimming pared 0 bases from V and 6 bases from J, leaving 12 bases between. CDR1 is SGHRS and CDR2 is YFSETQ in the germline V gene. Note on this clone: The antigen is not known.

Only in-frame clones appear in the TCRdb table, and some are missing; sequencing was by immunoSEQ multiplex PCR. The sample holds about 14,000 clones, about 92% seen once. The rearrangement links TRBV5-1 to TRBJ1-2; D is undetermined. The sample here was tumor tissue, taken from a patient who underwent chemoradiotherapy. The receptor comes from a human donor with HPV-associated anogenital cancer. CDR3 sequence: CASSLASVRDGYTF. The CDR3 DNA is TGCGCCAGCAGCTTGGCCTCAGTTCGGGATGGCTACACCTTC.